This T cell receptor (beta chain) comes out of a study of tumor and adjacent non-tumor tissue in lung cancer (dated by TCRdb to 2016 to 2019). Describing the broader study: Patients with adenocarcinoma (over 11), squamous cell carcinoma (2) and small cell lung cancer (1) were included in the cohort. The study compared bulk TCRbeta repertoires between lung tumor tissue and matched distant non-tumor lung tissue from over 12 lung cancer patients. In total, sequencing yielded over 95 million productive TCRbeta reads, which works out to an average of about 4.17 million reads per sample. Ages among the 15 or so patients ranged from about 31 to 85 years, there were roughly 10 men and 5 women, and disease was at TNM stage I to III. About 30 paired specimens, one tumor and one normal lung sample per patient, were profiled by TCRbeta CDR3 sequencing. Overall results and qualifications from the work: Significantly higher TCR diversity was found in younger patients, and higher tumor TCR diversity was associated with shorter overall and disease-free survival. Because peripheral blood was not sequenced, blood TCRbeta repertoires in the lung cancer patients of the study were not examined. With only around 15 patients in the cohort, the authors noted that larger samples and more detailed clinical data are needed. Neither the sequencing platform nor unique molecular identifiers are named or mentioned anywhere in the methods. The top 100 clones accounted for a significantly larger cumulative portion of the repertoire in normal lung than in tumor tissue. Tumor tissue showed significantly higher TCR diversity (inverse Simpson) than normal lung tissue, at roughly 390 vs 170 (P = 0.0075, Mann-Whitney U test).

Receptors were amplified or captured by multiplex PCR. Instrument on record: Illumina HiSeq 2500. Following protocols modified from ARM-PCR, the researchers constructed TCRbeta libraries through three rounds of nested PCR with primers (Table S4). Before sequencing, PCR products of 200-500 bp were excised from the gel and purified with the QIAquick gel extraction kit. The paper's data handling went like this. Reads were cleaned using Trimmomatic, were merged into complete CDR3 sequences using FLASH, and were assigned to V(D)J germline segments using MiTCR. Clonal diversity was computed as the inverse Simpson's index with VDJtools. A read counted as productive if the sequence was in-frame and lacked a premature stop codon. Clones were called with MiXCR by TCRdb after fastp trimmed the public reads at Q25, and only in-frame beta chains were retained. Under each unique CDR3 protein, matching rows form one entry showing the most common genes and DNA. These V and J calls originate from TCRdb's pipeline instead of the authors' own analysis. The sample yields 71,000 or so distinct CDR3 sequences; 80% were counted once. The ten largest clones add up to 13% of the sample.

Remarks on this clonotype: This clone's antigen is unknown. One junction end disagrees with the germline gene, perhaps due to a read error.

RNA was isolated from bulk unsorted tissue, and RNA quality was assessed with a NanoDrop ND-1000 and an Agilent 2100. The donors were newly diagnosed lung cancer patients admitted for thoracic surgery in China from August to November 2014 who had not received prior chemotherapy. Anyone who had undergone radiotherapy or chemotherapy before, or who had another cancer at the same time, was left out of the study. Surgical tissue pieces of about 1-2.1 cm3 were preserved in RNAlater solution and stored at -80 °C until use. This receptor was obtained from a woman in her 50s with non-small cell lung cancer. Sequenced material: lung tumor tissue.

CDR3 loop: CSARAPFQGSNYTF. The nucleotide sequence reads TGCAGTGCTAGAGCCCCTTTTCAGGGCTCTAACTACACTTTC. The rearrangement joined TRBV20-1 to TRBJ1-2; perhaps TRBD1 is the D gene, with 5 bases matching. CDR1 and CDR2, per the germline V gene (reference sequence), are DFQATT and SNEGSKA. The CDR3 has 14 amino acids, counting the end cysteine and phenylalanine. CDR3 DNA is the only sequence kept; it has 42 bases, read in frame from the first base.